These 27 T cell receptor beta chains came from one sample sequenced in a study of regulatory T cells in long-lasting Graves disease. Arm-PCR of CDR3 regions with iRepertoire HTBI primers generated TCR beta libraries. TCRdb passed the multiplex PCR reads through MiXCR, listing each CDR3 protein once. Found here are some 340,000 distinct CDR3 sequences, 12% of them singletons; the top ten hold approximately 20%. Time point defined: newly diagnosed GD, antithyroid drugs for less than 3 months. RNA extracted from PBMCs served as the sequencing template. The same specimen was also included in a second study, on T cells in Graves' hyperthyroidism and ophthalmopathy.

The sample in question was peripheral blood mononuclear cells (PBMCs), obtained at new diagnosis, from a patient treated with antithyroid drugs. These receptors were collected from a woman younger than 35 with Graves disease.

This chain uses TRBV20-1 with TRBJ2-2, with 9 positions matching TRBD2. This CDR3 spans 14 amino acids. Losses at the gene ends were 6 bases for V and 3 bases for J; bases not matched to a gene: 5. Germline CDR1 is DFQATT and CDR2 is SNEGSKA (reference sequence). CDR3 amino acids: CSARERGDTGELFF. The CDR3 nucleotides read TGCAGTGCGAGGGAGCGGGGGGACACCGGGGAGCTGTTTTTT.

About this clonotype itself: A single base separates this from a much larger clone, so it may be a read error. This sequence joins TRBV7-9 and TRBJ2-5, with a tentative D call TRBD2 (6 bases). Germline V gives CDR1 SEHNR, CDR2 FQNEAQ (reference sequence). The CDR3 is made up of 14 amino acids. The CDR3 spells CVSSYPSVKETQYF. CDR3 in DNA: TGTGTCAGCAGCTACCCTAGCGTGAAAGAGACCCAGTACTTC.

This clonotype occurred many times. The chain uses TRBV28 and TRBJ2-3, with D possibly TRBD1 on 5 matching bases. The V end lost 7 bases, the J end lost 5 bases, and 10 bases lay between the germline ends. CDR1 and CDR2 from the germline V gene are MDHEN and SYDVKM. CDR3 size: 12 residues. The CDR3 here is CASTKGIDTQYF. The CDR3 DNA is TGTGCCAGCACGAAGGGGATAGATACGCAGTATTTT. The full variable domain, with the rest looked up from reference TRBV28 and TRBJ2-3, is DVKVTQSSRYLVKRTGEKVFLECVQDMDHENMFWYRQDPGLGLRLIYFSYDVKMKEKGDIPEGYSVSREKKERFSLILESASTNQTSMYLCASTKGIDTQYFGPGTRLTVL.

The genes are TRBV27 and TRBJ2-1; no definite D call. Germline V gene data show CDR1 as MNHEY and CDR2 as SMNVEV (reference sequence). V lost 6 bases to trimming and J lost 6 bases, with 18 bases between them. This CDR3 has 15 residues. For the CDR3, the DNA is TGTGCCAGCAGAGTTTTGGAGTTTGCCCCCAATGAGCAGTTCTTC. It codes for CASRVLEFAPNEQFF.

This clonotype was recorded at least ten times. This sequence joins TRBV28 and TRBJ2-1, with D perhaps given as TRBD1 or TRBD2 (6 bases each). CDR3 length: 17 residues. V lost 3 bases, J lost 7 bases, and 22 bases lay in between. Germline values: CDR1 MDHEN, CDR2 SYDVKM. CDR3 sequence (DNA): TGTGCCAGCAGTTTCGTGGGGGGCAGGGGAGATCGGAATGAGCAGTTCTTC. This codes for CASSFVGGRGDRNEQFF.

Of note for this clonotype: A much larger clone differs from this one at a single base, so this may be a read error. V is TRBV6-2 or TRBV6-3 and J is TRBJ2-7; D might be TRBD2 (5 bases). This CDR3 has 16 amino acids. Germline CDR1 MNHEY, CDR2 SVGEGT. The CDR3: CASSYFRLAEGYERYF. The CDR3 DNA sequence: TGTGCCAGCAGTTACTTTCGGTTGGCAGAGGGCTACGAGCGGTACTTC.

In this sample, this clonotype turned up many times. The chain links TRBV2 to TRBJ1-4, with D unresolved. The CDR3 is 12 amino acids. Germline values: CDR1 SNHLY, CDR2 FYNNEI. V was shortened by 5 bases and J by 4 bases, with 5 bases between the two germline ends. DNA of the CDR3: TGTGCCAGCAGTATTATTAATGAAAAACTGTTTTTT. It encodes CASSIINEKLFF.

J is TRBJ2-3 and V is TRBV6-1; tentatively, D is TRBD1 (6 bases). Germline loops: CDR1 MNHNS, CDR2 SASEGT. Trimming pared 7 bases from V and 2 bases from J, leaving 13 bases between. The CDR3 covers 14 residues. In DNA form, the CDR3 reads TGTGCCAGCACTCTGACAGGACACACAGATACGCAGTATTTT. It specifies CASTLTGHTDTQYF.

This sequence joins TRBV12-3 or TRBV12-4 and TRBJ2-2; D is unclear. The CDR3 is 14 amino acids. V lost 6 bases and J 0 bases, leaving 8 bases between the germline ends. The CDR3 DNA follows: TGTGCCAGCAGCAGTAGTCCGAACACCGGGGAGCTGTTTTTT. Its protein is CASSSSPNTGELFF.

This clonotype was detected many times. V and J are TRBV7-2 and TRBJ2-7, with 8 bases identical to TRBD1. CDR3 length equals 15 residues. Trimming cost V 5 bases and J 6 bases; bases outside gene matches: 12. CDR1 is SGHTA, CDR2 FQGNSA, per germline. The CDR3: CASSRLQGATSEQYF. The CDR3 DNA reads TGTGCCAGCAGCCGACTCCAGGGGGCGACATCCGAGCAGTACTTC.

J is TRBJ2-4 and V is TRBV6-5, with D unresolved. The CDR3 is 14 amino acids. Germline assignment: CDR1 MNHEY and CDR2 SVGAGI. Trimming pared 2 bases from V and 8 bases from J, leaving 13 bases between. DNA for the CDR3: TGTGCCAGCAGTTACCAAACACCCTCGGACATTCAGTACTTC. Its protein is CASSYQTPSDIQYF.

This clonotype was recorded at least ten times. The rearrangement uses TRBV9 and TRBJ2-5; TRBD1 matches 11 bases. This CDR3 contains 16 residues. V dropped 0 bases and J dropped 1; count of bases not matched to a gene: 2. From germline, CDR1 is SGDLS and CDR2 YYNGEE. The CDR3 DNA reads as TGTGCCAGCAGCGTAGGTGGGACAGGGGGCCAAGAGACCCAGTACTTC. Its translation is CASSVGGTGGQETQYF.

This clonotype showed up just a few times. At one of its ends the junction is not consistent with the germline gene, which may arise from a read error. J is TRBJ2-1 and V is TRBV7-9, with D uncertain. The CDR3 runs 14 residues. Per the germline V gene, CDR1 is SEHNR and CDR2 is FQNEAQ (reference sequence). This chain's CDR3 is CASGLFASYNEQFF. The CDR3 DNA is TGTGCCAGCGGCTTATTCGCCTCCTACAATGAGCAGTTCTTC.

This clonotype was seen at least ten times. This chain links TRBV28 with TRBJ2-5; 10 bases fit TRBD1. Germline values: CDR1 MDHEN, CDR2 SYDVKM. The V and J ends lost 5 bases and 3 bases, in that order; junction bases with no gene match: 6. The CDR3 is 15 residues long. The CDR3 DNA follows: TGTGCCAGCAGTCGACAGGGGGCTTTCAAAGAGACCCAGTACTTC. The encoded protein is CASSRQGAFKETQYF.

This clonotype was seen many times. The genes are TRBV28 and TRBJ2-7; 11 bases are shared with TRBD2. The junction had 17 bases not matched to a gene; V was cut back by 8 bases and J by 5 bases. Per germline, CDR1 MDHEN and CDR2 SYDVKM. CDR3 size: 17 residues. The chain's CDR3 is CASPPLSLAGEIDEQYF. The CDR3 DNA is TGTGCCAGCCCCCCACTCTCACTAGCGGGAGAGATAGACGAGCAGTACTTC. Looking up the rest from reference TRBV28 and TRBJ2-7 gives the full variable domain: DVKVTQSSRYLVKRTGEKVFLECVQDMDHENMFWYRQDPGLGLRLIYFSYDVKMKEKGDIPEGYSVSREKKERFSLILESASTNQTSMYLCASPPLSLAGEIDEQYFGPGTRLTVT.

This clonotype came up a few times. J is TRBJ2-5 and V is TRBV19; TRBD1 aligns across 8 bases. Germline V gene sequence: CDR1 LNHDA, CDR2 SQIVND (reference sequence). Unmatched junction bases numbered 10, after V lost 5 bases and J lost 5 bases. This CDR3 is built from 15 residues. In DNA form, the CDR3 reads TGTGCCAGTAGTCCGAGGACAGGGTTTGATGAGACCCAGTACTTC. The encoded protein is CASSPRTGFDETQYF.

This clonotype was seen at least ten times. V gene TRBV7-3 combines with J gene TRBJ2-5; D gene unclear. CDR3 length: 13 residues. Germline V CDR1 and CDR2: SGHTA, FQGTGA. V was cut by 2 bases and J by 4 bases, with 8 bases left in between. The CDR3 DNA reads TGTGCCAGCAGCTTATACAGATCAGAGACCCAGTACTTC. Encoded protein: CASSLYRSETQYF.

This clonotype appeared many times. The chain recombines TRBV5-6 with TRBJ2-7; the D is unclear. The ends were cut back, 4 bases at V and 0 bases at J, with 11 bases in the middle. The CDR3 extends over 14 amino acids. CDR1 and CDR2 from the germline V gene are SGHDT and YYEEEE. The CDR3 spells CASSRRTASYEQYF. The CDR3 DNA is TGTGCCAGCAGCCGCAGGACGGCCTCCTACGAGCAGTACTTC.

The rearrangement joins TRBV7-3 to TRBJ2-3; 7 bases map to TRBD1. Germline loops: CDR1 SGHTA, CDR2 FQGTGA. The CDR3 has 15 amino acids. With 3 bases clipped from V and 6 bases from J, the junction kept 9 bases outside the gene matches. The CDR3 here is CASSFFDRAMDTQYF. CDR3 DNA: TGTGCCAGCAGCTTCTTTGACAGGGCCATGGATACGCAGTATTTT.

This clonotype came up many times. The chain uses TRBV7-9 and TRBJ2-5, with D hard to call. CDR3 length: 13 residues. Between the trimmed V and J ends, which lost 3 bases and 5 bases, there was a span of 10 bases. CDR1 SEHNR and CDR2 FQNEAQ come from the germline V gene (reference sequence). In DNA form, the CDR3 reads TGTGCCAGCAGCTTCAGTGATTTTGAGACCCAGTACTTC. This encodes CASSFSDFETQYF.

This clonotype occurred many times. The genes are TRBV29-1 and TRBJ2-1; possible D gene TRBD2, 5 bases. The V end was cut by 4 bases, the J end by 5 bases, with 21 bases between. CDR1 is SQVTM, CDR2 ANQGSEA, per germline. The CDR3 sequence is 16 residues long. The chain's CDR3 is CSVVKSPRRGNNEQFF. The DNA for the CDR3 is TGCAGCGTTGTCAAGTCACCTCGACGAGGGAACAATGAGCAGTTCTTC.

This clonotype was seen repeatedly, ten times or more. This chain connects TRBV7-2 to TRBJ2-5, with a weak D call TRBD2 (6 bases). This CDR3 contains 13 residues. The V gene lost 8 bases and the J gene lost 3 bases, with 13 bases spanning the gap. Germline-derived CDR1 and CDR2 are SGHTA and FQGNSA. CDR3 in amino acids: CASGRGREETQYF. Here the CDR3 DNA reads TGTGCCAGCGGGCGGGGTAGAGAAGAGACCCAGTACTTC.

This clonotype appeared a few times. It is likely a read error, because the conserved phenylalanine at the end of the CDR3 is missing. The gene calls are TRBV28 and TRBJ2-2; 10 nucleotides agree with TRBD1. The CDR3 has 19 amino acids. With V trimmed by 5 bases and J by 0 bases, 12 bases remained unmatched. Germline V CDR1 and CDR2: MDHEN, SYDVKM. CDR3 sequence reads: CASSSRKVTGGANTGELFS. Here the CDR3 DNA reads TGTGCCAGCAGTAGCCGGAAAGTGACAGGGGGCGCGAACACCGGGGAGCTGTTTTCT.

This chain links TRBV6-4 with TRBJ1-1; 12 nucleotides line up with TRBD1. Germline trimming cut 2 bases from V and 5 bases from J; bases unmatched to any gene: 3. Per the germline V gene, CDR1 is MRHNA and CDR2 is SNTAGT. This CDR3 spans 15 amino acids. The CDR3, as DNA: TGTGCCAGCAGTGACGGGACAGGGGGCGCGACTGAAGCTTTCTTT. Amino acid sequence: CASSDGTGGATEAFF.

The table lists this clonotype with many counts. The rearrangement joins TRBV20-1 to TRBJ2-1, with TRBD2 matching over 9 bases. The CDR3 totals 14 residues. Looked up from germline, CDR1 is DFQATT and CDR2 is SNEGSKA (reference sequence). V was clipped by 6 bases and J by 5 bases; unmatched bases: 8. The CDR3 region has the DNA TGCAGTGCCGCTCTAGCGGGGAAAGACAATGAGCAGTTCTTC. Translated: CSAALAGKDNEQFF.

This clonotype was found many times. DNA of the CDR3: TGTGCCAGCAGCCCAGGACAGACCTCTGCGCATACTGAAGCTTTCTTT. It is translated as CASSPGQTSAHTEAFF. The V and J genes are TRBV7-9 and TRBJ1-1, with D maybe TRBD1 (6 bases). This CDR3 is built from 16 residues. Germline V gives CDR1 SEHNR, CDR2 FQNEAQ (reference sequence). The V gene lost 5 bases and the J gene lost 5 bases, with 21 bases spanning the gap. Full variable domain (rest looked up from reference TRBV7-9 and TRBJ1-1): DTGVSQNPRHKITKRGQNVTFRCDPISEHNRLYWYRQTLGQGPEFLTYFQNEAQLEKSRLLSDRFSAERPKGSFSTLEIQRTEQGDSAMYLCASSPGQTSAHTEAFFGQGTRLTVV.

This clonotype has ten or more counts. The genes are TRBV7-2 and TRBJ1-2, with a tentative D call TRBD1 (5 bases). The CDR3 totals 13 residues. V was pared by 4 bases and J by 7 bases, with 13 bases between. Germline V CDR1 and CDR2: SGHTA, FQGNSA. CDR3: CASSSGGGSGYTF. The CDR3 bases are TGTGCCAGCAGCTCCGGCGGGGGGAGTGGCTACACCTTC.